This TCR beta chain came from a study of T cell responses to AZD1222 COVID-19 vaccine. Study results and caveats: Only after the peak T cell response were repertoires sampled. The reported proportion of spike-specific TCRs targeting unmutated variant regions was nearly half. Regions 160-218 and 743-854 dominated among vaccine-associated CD4 TCRs spanning spike. Donors in the cohort were predominantly white British and more often female, and clonal diversity was possibly underestimated.

This clone showed up just once. Its antigen is undetermined. The V end lost 7 bases, the J end lost 6 bases, and 14 bases lay between the germline ends. The germline CDR1 and CDR2 sequences are SNHLY and FYNNEI. The CDR3 has 13 amino acids. Profiled with immunoSEQ multiplex PCR; TCRdb holds only in-frame clones, not every one. The data show some 130,000 clones, approximately 95% seen once. The rearrangement uses TRBV2 and TRBJ2-3, with D perhaps matching TRBD2 (6 bases). This clonotype was obtained from an adult who received the AZD1222 COVID-19 vaccine. The sample in question was peripheral blood, obtained 28 days after the second AZD1222 dose. The CDR3 is CASTSNGGDTQYF. CDR3 DNA sequence: TGTGCCAGCACATCAAACGGGGGTGATACGCAGTATTTT.